These 32 T cell receptor beta chains share one sample of origin, sequenced in a study of cytomegalovirus exposure and HLA in healthy donors. The study ran its PCR with 60 Vbeta and 13 Jbeta primers. The protocol was immunoSEQ multiplex PCR, while the TCRdb copy is restricted to in-frame clones and leaves out a portion. The table has about 88,000 clones, approximately 77% seen once. The sample taken for sequencing was PBMCs. Receptors originate from a woman in her thirties or forties in good health and CMV-seronegative.

The table lists this clone with many counts. The V and J genes are TRBV10-1 and TRBJ2-7, with 8 bases lining up with TRBD1. V lost 3 bases to trimming and J lost 5 bases; unmatched junction nucleotides: 9. This CDR3 region has 15 residues. Germline CDR1 WNHNN, CDR2 SYGVQD (reference sequence). The CDR3 DNA sequence: TGCGCCAGCAGTGACTCGCGGGACAGGTCCCACGAGCAGTACTTC. This gives the protein CASSDSRDRSHEQYF.

The V and J genes are TRBV7-3 and TRBJ2-5, with 7 bases fitting TRBD2. V lost 2 bases, J lost 4 bases, and 4 bases stayed unmatched. The CDR3 spans 14 residues. Germline CDR1 reads SGHTA; CDR2 reads FQGTGA. Written as DNA, the CDR3 is TGTGCCAGCAGCTTATCCCCGGGGGGAGAGACCCAGTACTTC. The encoded protein is CASSLSPGGETQYF.

J is TRBJ1-2 and V is TRBV5-1; possibly TRBD1 for D (6 bases). The CDR3 runs 14 residues. Germline V gene data show CDR1 as SGHRS and CDR2 as YFSETQ. V dropped 2 bases and J dropped 0 bases, with 8 bases sitting between them. CDR3 amino acids: CASSFGDTNYGYTF. The CDR3, as DNA: TGCGCCAGCAGCTTTGGGGACACTAACTATGGCTACACCTTC.

The V gene is TRBV2, the J gene TRBJ1-6; a possible D gene is TRBD1 (6 bases). The V end lost 2 bases, the J end lost 9 bases, and 11 bases lay between the germline ends. The CDR3 is 14 amino acids. The germline V gene has CDR1 SNHLY and CDR2 FYNNEI. The CDR3 DNA follows: TGTGCCAGCAGTGAACGTTCAGGGGCTTCACCCCTCCACTTT. It translates to CASSERSGASPLHF.

The chain carries TRBV27 and TRBJ2-7; 7 bases are a match to TRBD1. The V gene end was trimmed by 6 bases and the J gene end by 0 bases; junction bases not matched to a gene: 8. The CDR3 runs 15 residues. Looked up from germline, CDR1 is MNHEY and CDR2 is SMNVEV (reference sequence). This CDR3 reads CASRPDRVISYEQYF. Written as DNA, the CDR3 is TGTGCCAGCAGGCCCGACAGGGTAATCTCCTACGAGCAGTACTTC.

The chain is built from TRBV7-8 and TRBJ2-2; D ambiguous. Germline-derived CDR1 and CDR2 are SGHVS and FQNEAQ. The V and J ends lost 1 base and 6 bases respectively, with 6 bases between them. This CDR3 has 13 amino acids. The CDR3 protein is CASSLDGPGELFF. The CDR3 DNA reads as TGTGCCAGCAGCTTAGATGGCCCCGGGGAGCTGTTTTTT.

This chain uses TRBV6-1 with TRBJ1-1; TRBD1 might be the D (5 bases). The CDR3 consists of 14 residues. Germline V CDR1 and CDR2: MNHNS, SASEGT. Trimming took off 5 bases at V and 0 bases at J, with 10 bases between the two ends. The CDR3 coding sequence is TGTGCCAGCAGTCCCCAGGGATTGAACACTGAAGCTTTCTTT. Translating it yields CASSPQGLNTEAFF.

The rearrangement links TRBV29-1 to TRBJ2-1; the D gene is possibly TRBD1 (6 bases). The germline CDR1 and CDR2 sequences are SQVTM and ANQGSEA. The CDR3 has 16 amino acids. Between the trimmed V and J ends, which lost 0 bases and 0 bases, there was a span of 12 bases. The CDR3 region has the DNA TGCAGCGTTGAAGATCAGGTGACAGGCTCCTACAATGAGCAGTTCTTC. Its protein product is CSVEDQVTGSYNEQFF.

In regard to this clone: Likely a read error: the CDR3 ends without its conserved phenylalanine or tryptophan. The DNA is left out, because the CDR3 cannot be placed on it with certainty; the CDR3 is given as TCRdb lists it. The J gene is TRBJ1-2, the V gene TRBV28. The CDR3 length equals 14 residues, ends included. Germline V gene sequence: CDR1 MDHEN, CDR2 SYDVKM. CDR3 protein: CASRGGLGGRGYTV.

The chain links TRBV7-3 to TRBJ2-1; 7 positions agree with TRBD2. The ends lost 4 bases at V and 7 bases at J; junction bases unmatched: 13. The CDR3 has 16 residues. Germline CDR1 and CDR2: SGHTA and FQGTGA. The CDR3 sequence: CASSSGLGLSWNEQFF. CDR3 DNA: TGTGCCAGCAGCTCAGGACTAGGGTTATCTTGGAATGAGCAGTTCTTC. Full variable domain (remainder filled in from reference TRBV7-3 and TRBJ2-1): GAGVSQTPSNKVTEKGKYVELRCDPISGHTALYWYRQSLGQGPEFLIYFQGTGAADDSGLPNDRFFAVRPEGSVSTLKIQRTERGDSAVYLCASSSGLGLSWNEQFFGPGTRLTVL.

This clone came up a few times. This chain uses TRBV11-1 with TRBJ2-2; 8 bases fit TRBD1. Germline CDR1 SGHAT, CDR2 FQDESV (reference sequence). Trimming cost V 2 bases and J 0 bases; bases outside gene matches: 5. There are 17 residues in the CDR3. The CDR3 is CASSLPRQGSNTGELFF. The CDR3 DNA reads as TGTGCCAGCAGCTTACCCAGACAGGGGTCGAACACCGGGGAGCTGTTTTTT.

The CDR3 sequence is CASSDGTGGYSPLHF. In DNA, the CDR3 is TGTGCCAGCAGCGATGGGACAGGGGGGTACTCACCCCTCCACTTT. The chain carries TRBV7-9 and TRBJ1-6; 11 bases match TRBD1. Per germline, CDR1 SEHNR and CDR2 FQNEAQ (reference sequence). There are 15 residues in the CDR3. After removal of 5 bases from V and 10 bases from J, the junction contained 7 bases not matched to a gene. The full variable domain, with the rest looked up from reference TRBV7-9 and TRBJ1-6, is DTGVSQNPRHKITKRGQNVTFRCDPISEHNRLYWYRQTLGQGPEFLTYFQNEAQLEKSRLLSDRFSAERPKGSFSTLEIQRTEQGDSAMYLCASSDGTGGYSPLHFGNGTRLTVT.

This chain links TRBV10-3 with TRBJ2-1; D gene unclear. CDR1 is ENHRY and CDR2 is SYGVKD in the germline V gene. CDR3 size: 12 residues. Between the trimmed V and J ends, which lost 1 base and 8 bases, there was a span of 6 bases. DNA for the CDR3: TGTGCCATCAGTGAGTTGACTGATGAGCAGTTCTTC. The encoded protein is CAISELTDEQFF.

The genes are TRBV18 and TRBJ1-5; 8 bases fit TRBD1. J was trimmed by 2 bases and V by 4 bases; bases with no gene match: 1. Germline V gives CDR1 KGHSH, CDR2 LQKENI. CDR3 length equals 14 residues. In DNA form, the CDR3 reads TGTGCCAGCTCACAGGGACAGGGCAATCAGCCCCAGCATTTT. Translation: CASSQGQGNQPQHF.

CDR3 amino acids: CASSDRVFAGAYNEQFF. CDR3 nucleotides: TGTGCCAGCAGTGACCGGGTTTTTGCGGGGGCCTACAATGAGCAGTTCTTC. The gene calls are TRBV6-4 and TRBJ2-1; TRBD2 matches at 7 bases. Germline trimming cut 2 bases from V and 2 bases from J; bases unmatched to any gene: 9. The V gene's germline CDR1 is MRHNA and CDR2 SNTAGT. The CDR3 is made up of 17 amino acids.

The chain recombines TRBV7-9 with TRBJ1-2; D is unclear. This CDR3 spans 14 amino acids. Trimming took off 0 bases at V and 3 bases at J, with 8 bases between the two ends. The germline V gene has CDR1 SEHNR and CDR2 FQNEAQ (reference sequence). The CDR3 nucleotides read TGTGCCAGCAGCTTAGCAGAAACTTACTATGGCTACACCTTC. This codes for CASSLAETYYGYTF.

V is TRBV5-6 and J is TRBJ2-1, with a weak D call TRBD1 (6 bases). Trimming cost V 9 bases and J 2 bases, with 12 bases left between them. CDR3 length: 13 amino acids. Per germline, CDR1 SGHDT and CDR2 YYEEEE. CDR3 region: CATQGSTYNEQFF. For the CDR3, the DNA is TGTGCCACCCAGGGGTCAACCTACAATGAGCAGTTCTTC.

This clone was counted only a few times. The chain carries TRBV5-8 and TRBJ1-3, with 9 bases identical to TRBD1. CDR1 is SGHTS, CDR2 YDEGEE, per germline. This CDR3 is 15 amino acids long. The V and J ends lost 4 bases and 8 bases, in that order; junction bases with no gene match: 10. Here the CDR3 reads CASSRTGVIRDTIYF. The DNA for the CDR3 is TGTGCCAGCAGCCGGACAGGGGTAATTCGGGACACCATATATTTT.

The CDR3 DNA reads as TGTGCCAGCAGCGTTCCGGGACTAGTCCAAGAGACCCAGTACTTC. It translates to CASSVPGLVQETQYF. The chain recombines TRBV5-6 with TRBJ2-5, with TRBD2 matching over 8 bases. CDR1 is SGHDT, CDR2 YYEEEE, per germline. Germline trimming cut 4 bases from V and 1 base from J; bases unmatched to any gene: 6. The CDR3 sequence is 15 residues long. Filled out from reference TRBV5-6 and TRBJ2-5, the complete variable domain reads DAGVTQSPTHLIKTRGQQVTLRCSPKSGHDTVSWYQQALGQGPQFIFQYYEEEERQRGNFPDRFSGHQFPNYSSELNVNALLLGDSALYLCASSVPGLVQETQYFGPGTRLLVL.

Comment on this clone: Within the sample, other DNA sequences also encode this same CDR3. The chain is built from TRBV5-6 and TRBJ1-1; D is possibly TRBD1 (6 bases). CDR1 is SGHDT and CDR2 is YYEEEE in the germline V gene. There are 16 residues in the CDR3. V lost 3 bases and J lost 1, with 16 bases in between. The CDR3 coding sequence is TGTGCCAGCAGCTACAGATCCGGGACAAAGAACACTGAAGCTTTCTTT. This translates into CASSYRSGTKNTEAFF.

This clone has just one count. J is TRBJ1-6 and V is TRBV5-3; 12 positions match TRBD1. TRBV5-3 is given ORF status, its function remaining uncertain. V lost 3 bases to trimming and J lost 7 bases; unmatched junction nucleotides: 14. This CDR3 is built from 19 residues. CDR3 sequence (DNA): TGTGCCAGAAGCTCCCGGGACAGGGGGCCCTGGGCTGGGAATTCACCCCTCCACTTT. Its translation: CARSSRDRGPWAGNSPLHF.

The CDR3 is CASSYGGWATEAFF. The DNA for the CDR3 is TGTGCCAGCAGTTATGGTGGGTGGGCCACTGAAGCTTTCTTT. The V gene is TRBV6-6, the J gene TRBJ1-1; D unresolved. The germline V gene has CDR1 MNHNY and CDR2 SVGAGI (reference sequence). This CDR3 has 14 residues. The V end was cut by 3 bases, the J end by 4 bases, with 12 bases between.

V gene TRBV6-5 combines with J gene TRBJ2-5, with 7 nucleotides matching TRBD1. The germline V gene encodes CDR1 MNHEY and CDR2 SVGAGI. The V and J ends lost 6 bases and 4 bases, in that order; junction bases with no gene match: 5. CDR3 size: 13 residues. CDR3 region: CASRSRGPETQYF. CDR3 DNA sequence: TGTGCCAGCAGGTCTAGGGGGCCAGAGACCCAGTACTTC.

The V call is TRBV21-1, the J call TRBJ1-5. TRBV21-1 is classified as a pseudogene. The CDR3 is 14 residues long. CDR3 nucleotide sequence: TGTGCCAGCAGATTCTCAGCGGGCAATCAGCCCCAGCATTTT. Protein product: CASRFSAGNQPQHF.

This clone was picked up a small number of times. This chain links TRBV28 with TRBJ1-2; 8 nucleotides match TRBD1. Looked up from germline, CDR1 is MDHEN and CDR2 is SYDVKM. The CDR3 has 14 residues. The V segment lost 5 bases and the J segment 4 bases; nucleotides outside the gene matches: 6. The CDR3 coding sequence is TGTGCCAGCAGTCTGGGACAGGTAATCTATGGCTACACCTTC. It encodes CASSLGQVIYGYTF.

The chain couples TRBV25-1 to TRBJ1-1; 9 bases agree with TRBD1. This CDR3 is 16 amino acids long. V gave up 0 bases and J gave up 5 bases; unmatched junction bases: 7. Looked up from germline, CDR1 is MGHDK and CDR2 is SYGVNS. The CDR3 is CASSEYGEGQGTEAFF. In DNA form, the CDR3 reads TGTGCCAGCAGTGAATATGGAGAGGGACAGGGTACTGAAGCTTTCTTT.

The chain is built from TRBV19 and TRBJ1-5, with TRBD1 matching 9 bases. The length of the CDR3 is 14 residues. V was pared by 7 bases and J by 4 bases, with 5 bases of the junction left unmatched. CDR1 is LNHDA and CDR2 is SQIVND in the germline V gene (reference sequence). The CDR3 DNA reads as TGTGCCAGTACCAGGGGGACAGGGAATCAGCCCCAGCATTTT. This encodes CASTRGTGNQPQHF.

This chain joins TRBV6-6 and TRBJ1-1; 7 nucleotides align to TRBD1. Germline-derived CDR1 and CDR2 are MNHNY and SVGAGI (reference sequence). The CDR3 covers 14 residues. V lost 2 bases and J lost 0; bases outside the gene matches: 0. CDR3 in amino acids: CASSYGTVNTEAFF. In DNA form, the CDR3 reads TGTGCCAGCAGTTACGGGACAGTGAACACTGAAGCTTTCTTT.

This clone is a singleton in its sample. The V call is TRBV5-1, the J call TRBJ1-4; D uncertain. Trimming removed 4 bases from V and 3 bases from J, with 25 bases in between. Germline assignment: CDR1 SGHRS and CDR2 YFSETQ. The CDR3 sequence is 19 residues long. As DNA, the CDR3 is TGCGCCAGCAGCCCCATAGTTGGGTCCCGTTTTGGGCCTAATGAAAAACTGTTTTTT. The encoded protein is CASSPIVGSRFGPNEKLFF.

The V gene is TRBV5-1, the J gene TRBJ1-2; D might be TRBD1 (5 bases). CDR1 and CDR2 (germline): SGHRS, YFSETQ. The CDR3 loop spans 13 amino acids. Deletions cut 6 bases from V and 7 bases from J, with 16 bases between. The CDR3 DNA reads TGCGCCAGCAAGGGGCACAACCTTGGTGGCTACACCTTC. Translating gives CASKGHNLGGYTF.

The gene calls are TRBV5-1 and TRBJ1-2; 7 positions match TRBD1. V lost 5 bases, J lost 3 bases, and 7 bases stayed unmatched. CDR1 SGHRS and CDR2 YFSETQ come from the germline V gene. The CDR3 is 14 amino acids. The CDR3 coding sequence is TGCGCCAGCAGGCAAACTCAGGGGGACTATGGCTACACCTTC. Protein: CASRQTQGDYGYTF.

As DNA, the CDR3 is TGTGCCAGCAGTTTCGGACAGGGGGCGACCGGGGAGCTGTTTTTT. Amino acids: CASSFGQGATGELFF. The chain employs TRBV6-5 and TRBJ2-2; TRBD1 agrees at 11 bases. The CDR3 consists of 15 residues. J gave up 5 bases and V 4 bases, and 3 bases lay outside the gene matches. In germline, CDR1 is MNHEY, CDR2 SVGAGI.